Included here is one T cell receptor beta chain sequence, with context. The antigen remains unidentified. The data stem from a study of T cells after yellow fever vaccination. Study findings and constraints: Post-booster repertoires contained most primary-vaccination clones again (approximately 97% CD4, less than 90% CD8). The secondary response was weaker but peaked faster, day 5 versus 15.

Germline V gives CDR1 SEHNR, CDR2 FQNEAQ (reference sequence). CDR3 length: 16 residues. With V trimmed by 1 base and J by 4 bases, 8 bases remained unmatched. TCR cDNA, made by 5'RACE template switching, carried an added universal primer site and UMIs. TCRdb reprocessed the 5' RACE reads with MiXCR, giving one entry per CDR3 protein. The profile covers roughly 99,000 distinct CDR3 sequences, with under 6.5% appearing a single time and more than 40% taken by the ten largest. This specimen was CD8+ T cells sorted from PBMCs, taken 10 days after the yellow fever booster vaccination. The TCR was taken from a man younger than 35 who received the YFV17D yellow fever vaccine. The V call is TRBV7-9, the J call TRBJ1-1; the match to TRBD1 covers 8 bases. The CDR3 loop reads CASSLGVSGGRTEAFF. The CDR3 DNA reads as TGTGCCAGCAGCTTAGGGGTATCAGGGGGCCGCACTGAAGCTTTCTTT.